This T cell receptor (beta chain) came from a study of blood T cell repertoires in COVID-19 (dated by TCRdb to 2020 to 2021). Study-wide context: The collaborator samples originated in the United States, Italy and Spain and spanned the acute and convalescent phases of COVID-19. The prospective study material was composed of cDNA or gDNA derived from T cells, B-cell-depleted T cells, or PBMCs. Subjects who had been exposed to COVID-19, were actively infected with it, or had recovered from it provided the deeply sampled blood TCRbeta repertoires that made up the dataset. The repertoires were released in a freely available public database meant as a resource for research on the immune response to SARS-CoV-2. The samples were drawn from two sources: the first 160 participants of the ongoing ImmuneRACE study, and 1,000 to 1,500 subjects contributed by 6 global collaborators. Nearly every sample came with metadata listing a de-identified subject ID, COVID-19 status, age in years and sex. Where available, HLA class I and class II types were obtained from metadata supplied by the sample provider rather than from assay-based typing.

Comments on this clone: Its cognate antigen has yet to be identified. One base away there is no much larger clone; base qualities are not given.

The immunoSEQ Assay, a bias-controlled multiplex PCR, was used to amplify TCRbeta CDR3 regions from genomic DNA. Under the source paper's analysis protocol: The number of nucleated cells in each sample was estimated from the amplification of reference gene primers within the assay. To quantify the absolute abundance of each unique TCRbeta CDR3 rearrangement, sequence reads were collapsed and filtered. Productive Simpson clonality was computed per sample as the square root of Simpson's diversity index over productive rearrangements. TCRdb stores this immuneACCESS table with in-frame sequences only. Part of the clones is absent; in the studies checked, under half of the shortfall reflects unresolved V genes, and no reason is known for the rest. That table supplies the V and J calls and clone size; D and trimming were determined from the DNA. For this sample there are roughly 200,000 clones; roughly 80% appear just once. The top ten hold around 5.5% of the sample.

Participants in the prospective study were enrolled through a virtual design, were aged roughly 18 to 100 years, and lived in approximately 25 United States geographic areas. In the prospective study, cohorts were assigned on the basis of participant-reported clinical history obtained from a screening survey and a study questionnaire. Mobile phlebotomists in the prospective study collected whole blood, serum and a nasopharyngeal or oropharyngeal swab from every participant. Prospective study participants could optionally give additional blood draws and questionnaires over an approximately 2-month period. Before DNA extraction, blood samples from the prospective study were shipped at room temperature or frozen. What the research found in general, with its limitations: How much clinical and demographic metadata was included differed by source and by participant, and the metadata was provided uncurated.

The CDR3 holds 15 amino acids from the cysteine to the phenylalanine. CDR3 DNA only is kept here, 45 bases in frame from base 1. The trim is 5 bases for V and 7 bases for J, with a gap of 20 bases between the germline ends. The germline V gene (reference sequence) gives CDR1 as WNHNN and CDR2 as SYGVQD. Material: PBMCs or T cells enriched from blood (not recorded which). The clonotype was recovered from a woman aged 55 to 70 with acute COVID-19. The chain is encoded by TRBV10-1 joined to TRBJ1-2, and perhaps TRBD1 as D gene, on 6 matching bases. Here the CDR3 is given as CASSFHYSGAVGYTF. The DNA is TGCGCCAGCAGTTTTCACTATTCAGGGGCGGTTGGCTACACCTTC.